Listed here are 13 T cell receptor beta chains from one sample, sequenced in a study of CD8+ T cells in alopecia areata (dated by TCRdb to 2017 to 2018). The method behind the library was the immunoSEQ multiplex PCR assay. RNA was extracted from all samples and reverse transcribed into cDNA, which served as template for TCR sequencing. Not all clones reach the TCRdb copy of this immuneACCESS table, which keeps in-frame sequences only. Checked studies attribute under half of the gap to unresolved V genes and leave the rest unexplained. The sample has about 76,000 clones on record, approximately 29% of them singletons. The ten largest clones take up more than 12% of the sample. The time point label corresponds to: more than three weeks on oral tofacitinib. Per the publication, the treatment or condition label means: oral pan-JAK inhibitor, 5-10 mg twice daily. The sequenced sample was CD8+ T cells sorted from blood, obtained at week 4, from a patient treated with tofacitinib. These receptors all stem from a human donor with alopecia areata.

This clone was picked up many times. This chain joins TRBV25-1 and TRBJ2-7; D gene unclear. Germline V gene sequence: CDR1 MGHDK, CDR2 SYGVNS. This CDR3 has 11 residues. V was pared by 3 bases and J by 3 bases, with 3 bases between. The CDR3 nucleotides are TGTGCCAGCAGTGATCTCTACGAGCAGTACTTC. It encodes CASSDLYEQYF.

The CDR3, as DNA: TGTGCCAGCAGCAGAGGGGAAGGAAACACCATATATTTT. Translating gives CASSRGEGNTIYF. This rearrangement joins TRBV13 to TRBJ1-3, with a possible D match to TRBD1 (5 bases). Germline loops: CDR1 PRHDT, CDR2 FYEKMQ (reference sequence). Trimming took 5 bases from V and 4 from J, leaving 9 bases between them. CDR3 length: 13 amino acids.

This clone was counted between two and nine times. This rearrangement joins TRBV6-6 to TRBJ1-5, with 7 bases that match TRBD1. CDR3 length equals 15 residues. Germline CDR1 is MNHNY and CDR2 is SVGAGI (reference sequence). V was clipped by 6 bases and J by 7 bases; unmatched bases: 12. CDR3: CASSSTGTVSQPQHF. DNA of the CDR3: TGTGCCAGCAGCTCCACCGGGACAGTCTCACAGCCCCAGCATTTT.

There are a few counts of this clone. The rearrangement uses TRBV6-5 and TRBJ2-2, with D unresolved. V lost 6 bases to trimming and J lost 4 bases, with 6 bases between them. The CDR3 has 12 residues. Germline CDR1 is MNHEY and CDR2 is SVGAGI. This CDR3 reads CASRGITGELFF. CDR3 DNA: TGTGCCAGCAGGGGAATCACCGGGGAGCTGTTTTTT.

This sequence joins TRBV7-9 and TRBJ2-3, with D perhaps being TRBD1 or TRBD2 (5 bases each). Germline CDR1 reads SEHNR; CDR2 reads FQNEAQ (reference sequence). The CDR3 is 14 residues long. Trimming removed 5 bases from V and 4 bases from J, with 13 bases in between. CDR3 nucleotide sequence: TGTGCCAGCAGCCACCCCCGAGGGGCAGATACGCAGTATTTT. This translates into CASSHPRGADTQYF.

This clone was seen a handful of times. The chain is built from TRBV29-1 and TRBJ1-1, with D perhaps TRBD1 (5 bases). Germline lookup yields CDR1 SQVTM and CDR2 ANQGSEA. The V and J ends lost 6 bases and 6 bases respectively, with 17 bases between them. The CDR3 is 13 amino acids. Here the CDR3 reads CSVQGGGSAEAFF. CDR3 nucleotides: TGCAGCGTCCAGGGTGGGGGGAGCGCTGAAGCTTTCTTT.

The chain links TRBV29-1 to TRBJ2-1; TRBD2 matches 8 bases. Germline lookup yields CDR1 SQVTM and CDR2 ANQGSEA. The CDR3 has 15 amino acids. V gave up 1 base and J gave up 6 bases; unmatched junction bases: 8. CDR3 loop: CSVEGGLAGTNEQFF. DNA for the CDR3: TGCAGCGTTGAAGGGGGTCTAGCGGGTACCAATGAGCAGTTCTTC.

This clone was picked up a small number of times. The chain employs TRBV29-1 and TRBJ2-1; D remains unclear. Per the germline V gene, CDR1 is SQVTM and CDR2 is ANQGSEA. There are 10 residues in the CDR3. Trimming removed 3 bases from V and 4 bases from J, with 1 base in between. For the CDR3, the DNA is TGCAGCGTTGAGTACAATGAGCAGTTCTTC. Its protein product is CSVEYNEQFF.

The chain has TRBV29-1 and TRBJ2-1; D is ambiguous. The CDR3 has 11 residues. CDR1 and CDR2 (germline): SQVTM, ANQGSEA. Trimming removed 3 bases at V and 5 bases at J, with 5 bases between. The CDR3 here is CSVDSNNEQFF. CDR3 in DNA: TGCAGCGTTGACAGCAACAATGAGCAGTTCTTC.

The rearrangement joins TRBV7-9 to TRBJ1-4; no definite D call. CDR3 size: 16 residues. V was cut by 2 bases and J by 0 bases, with 10 bases left in between. CDR1 is SEHNR and CDR2 is FQNEAQ in the germline V gene (reference sequence). The CDR3 spells CASSLYGSTTNEKLFF. CDR3 sequence (DNA): TGTGCCAGCAGCTTATACGGGAGTACAACTAATGAAAAACTGTTTTTT.

This chain connects TRBV29-1 to TRBJ2-7, with D perhaps TRBD1 or TRBD2 (5 bases each). Germline assignment: CDR1 SQVTM and CDR2 ANQGSEA. Trimming shortened V by 4 bases and J by 3 bases, and 7 bases separated the two germline ends. There are 11 residues in the CDR3. CDR3 in amino acids: CSVGGRYEQYF. CDR3 nucleotide sequence: TGCAGCGTTGGGGGACGCTACGAGCAGTACTTC.

V and J are TRBV29-1 and TRBJ2-2; D is unresolved. Germline V gives CDR1 SQVTM, CDR2 ANQGSEA. CDR3 length equals 10 residues. Trimming stripped 5 bases from V and 6 bases from J, with 4 bases between. The CDR3 nucleotides read TGCAGCGTTTTAGCCGGGGAGCTGTTTTTT. Protein: CSVLAGELFF.

The table lists this clone with a few counts. The chain recombines TRBV29-1 with TRBJ2-5, with D tentatively TRBD1 (5 bases). Germline-derived CDR1 and CDR2 are SQVTM and ANQGSEA. The CDR3 extends over 12 amino acids. Trimming stripped 3 bases from V and 4 bases from J, with 9 bases between. The CDR3 coding sequence is TGCAGCGTTGAGTCCCAGGGAGAGACCCAGTACTTC. This translates into CSVESQGETQYF.